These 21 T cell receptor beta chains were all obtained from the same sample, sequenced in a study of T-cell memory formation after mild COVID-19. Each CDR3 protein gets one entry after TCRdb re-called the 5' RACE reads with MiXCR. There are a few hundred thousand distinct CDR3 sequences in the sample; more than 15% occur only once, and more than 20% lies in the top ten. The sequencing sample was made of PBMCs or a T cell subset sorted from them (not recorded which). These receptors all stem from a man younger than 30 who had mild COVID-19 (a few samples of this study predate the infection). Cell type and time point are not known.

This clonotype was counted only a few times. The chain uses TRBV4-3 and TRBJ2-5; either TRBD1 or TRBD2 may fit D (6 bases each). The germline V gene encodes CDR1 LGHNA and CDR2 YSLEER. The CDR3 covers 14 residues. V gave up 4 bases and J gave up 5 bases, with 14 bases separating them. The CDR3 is CASSPGEVGETQYF. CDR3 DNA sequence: TGCGCCAGCAGCCCAGGGGAGGTCGGGGAGACCCAGTACTTC.

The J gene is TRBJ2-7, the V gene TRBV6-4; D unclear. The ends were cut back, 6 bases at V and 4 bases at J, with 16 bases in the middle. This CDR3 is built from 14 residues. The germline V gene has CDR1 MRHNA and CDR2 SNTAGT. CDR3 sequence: CASSDPVNGYEQYF. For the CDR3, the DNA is TGTGCCAGCAGCGACCCCGTAAATGGATACGAGCAGTACTTC.

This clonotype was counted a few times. The CDR3 region has the DNA TGTGCCAGCAGCTTAGAGGGGACAGCCGGGTACTTC. Protein: CASSLEGTAGYF. The V call is TRBV7-9, the J call TRBJ2-5, with 7 bases that match TRBD1. This CDR3 spans 12 amino acids. Germline V CDR1 and CDR2: SEHNR, FQNEAQ (reference sequence). V was clipped by 1 base and J by 13 bases; unmatched bases: 6.

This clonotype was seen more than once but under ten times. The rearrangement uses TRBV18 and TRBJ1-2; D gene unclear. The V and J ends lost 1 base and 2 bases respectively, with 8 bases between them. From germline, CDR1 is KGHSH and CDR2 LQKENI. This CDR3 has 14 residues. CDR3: CASSPRAENYGYTF. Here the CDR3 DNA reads TGTGCCAGCTCACCACGGGCAGAGAACTATGGCTACACCTTC.

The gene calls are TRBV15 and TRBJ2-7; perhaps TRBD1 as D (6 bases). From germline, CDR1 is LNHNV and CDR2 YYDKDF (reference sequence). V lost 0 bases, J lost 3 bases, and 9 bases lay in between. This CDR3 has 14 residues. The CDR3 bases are TGTGCCACCAGCAGAGACCGGGACAACTACGAGCAGTACTTC. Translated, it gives CATSRDRDNYEQYF.

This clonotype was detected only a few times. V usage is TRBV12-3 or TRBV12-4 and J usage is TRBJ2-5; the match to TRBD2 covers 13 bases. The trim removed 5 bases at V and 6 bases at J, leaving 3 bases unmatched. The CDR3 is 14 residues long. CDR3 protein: CASSTSGGAKTQYF. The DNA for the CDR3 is TGTGCCAGCAGTACTAGCGGGGGGGCAAAGACCCAGTACTTC.

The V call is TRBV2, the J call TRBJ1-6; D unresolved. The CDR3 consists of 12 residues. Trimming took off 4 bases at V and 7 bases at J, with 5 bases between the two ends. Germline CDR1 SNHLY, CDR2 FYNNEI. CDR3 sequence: CASSVVNSPLHF. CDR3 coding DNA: TGTGCCAGCAGTGTCGTGAATTCACCCCTCCACTTT.

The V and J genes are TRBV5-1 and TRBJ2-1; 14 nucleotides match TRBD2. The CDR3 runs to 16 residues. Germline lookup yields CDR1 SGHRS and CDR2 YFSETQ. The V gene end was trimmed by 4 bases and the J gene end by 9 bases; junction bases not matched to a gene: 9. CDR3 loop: CASSHPTSGGAGEQFF. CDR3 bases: TGCGCCAGCAGCCACCCGACTAGCGGGGGGGCCGGTGAGCAGTTCTTC.

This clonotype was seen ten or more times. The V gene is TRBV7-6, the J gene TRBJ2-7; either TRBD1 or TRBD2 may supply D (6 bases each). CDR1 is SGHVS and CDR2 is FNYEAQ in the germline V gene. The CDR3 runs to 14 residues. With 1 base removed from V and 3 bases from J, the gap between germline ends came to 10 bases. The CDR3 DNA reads TGTGCCAGCAGCTTAGGGGAGGACAGCTACGAGCAGTACGTC. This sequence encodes CASSLGEDSYEQYV.

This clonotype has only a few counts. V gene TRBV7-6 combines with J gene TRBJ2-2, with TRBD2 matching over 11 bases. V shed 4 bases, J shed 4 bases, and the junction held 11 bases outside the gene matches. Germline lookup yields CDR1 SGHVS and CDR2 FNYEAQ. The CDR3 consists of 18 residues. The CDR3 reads CASSSRTGGLAGTGELFF. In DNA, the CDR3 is TGTGCCAGCAGCTCGCGGACAGGAGGACTAGCGGGCACCGGGGAGCTGTTTTTT.

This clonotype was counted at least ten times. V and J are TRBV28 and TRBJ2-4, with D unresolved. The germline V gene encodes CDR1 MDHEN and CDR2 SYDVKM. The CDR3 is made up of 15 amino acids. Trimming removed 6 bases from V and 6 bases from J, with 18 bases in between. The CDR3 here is CASRPHAVPGNIQYF. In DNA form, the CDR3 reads TGTGCCAGCAGACCCCACGCGGTACCTGGAAACATTCAGTACTTC.

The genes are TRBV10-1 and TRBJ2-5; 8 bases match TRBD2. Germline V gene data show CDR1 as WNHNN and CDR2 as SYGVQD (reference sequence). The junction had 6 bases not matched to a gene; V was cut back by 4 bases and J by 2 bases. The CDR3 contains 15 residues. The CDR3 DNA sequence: TGCGCCAGCAGTGGGTCTAGCGGGTTTCAAGAGACCCAGTACTTC. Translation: CASSGSSGFQETQYF.

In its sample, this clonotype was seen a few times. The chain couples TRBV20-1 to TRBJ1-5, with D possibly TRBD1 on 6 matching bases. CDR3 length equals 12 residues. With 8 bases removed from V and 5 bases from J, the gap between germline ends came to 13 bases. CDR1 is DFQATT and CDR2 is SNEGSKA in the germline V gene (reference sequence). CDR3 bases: TGCAGTTCCCAAGGGGGGGATCAGCCCCAGCATTTT. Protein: CSSQGGDQPQHF.

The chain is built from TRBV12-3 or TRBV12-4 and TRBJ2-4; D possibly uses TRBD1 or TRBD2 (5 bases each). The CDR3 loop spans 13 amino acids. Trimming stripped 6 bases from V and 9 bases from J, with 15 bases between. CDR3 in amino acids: CASRGVDGTIQYF. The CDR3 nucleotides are TGTGCCAGCAGGGGGGTCGACGGCACCATTCAGTACTTC.

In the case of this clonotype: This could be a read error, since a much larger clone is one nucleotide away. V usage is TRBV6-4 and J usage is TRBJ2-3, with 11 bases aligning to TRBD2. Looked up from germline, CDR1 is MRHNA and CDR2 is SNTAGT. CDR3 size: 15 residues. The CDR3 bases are TGTGCCAACAGTGGTAGCGGGGGGGCCCCAGATACGCAGTATTTT. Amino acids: CANSGSGGAPDTQYF.

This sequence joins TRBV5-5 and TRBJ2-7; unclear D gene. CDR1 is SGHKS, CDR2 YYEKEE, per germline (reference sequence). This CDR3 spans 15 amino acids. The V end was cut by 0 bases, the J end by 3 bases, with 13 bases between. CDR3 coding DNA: TGTGCCAGCAGCTTGGGCAGGTCAGCTTTCTACGAGCAGTACGTC. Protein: CASSLGRSAFYEQYV.

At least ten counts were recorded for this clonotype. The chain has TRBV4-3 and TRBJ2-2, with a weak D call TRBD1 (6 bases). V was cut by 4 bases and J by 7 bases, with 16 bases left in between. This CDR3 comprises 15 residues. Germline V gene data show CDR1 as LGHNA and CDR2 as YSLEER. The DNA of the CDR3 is TGCGCCAGCAGCCGCCCCCGGACAGCCGGCGGGGAGCTGTTTTTT. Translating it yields CASSRPRTAGGELFF.

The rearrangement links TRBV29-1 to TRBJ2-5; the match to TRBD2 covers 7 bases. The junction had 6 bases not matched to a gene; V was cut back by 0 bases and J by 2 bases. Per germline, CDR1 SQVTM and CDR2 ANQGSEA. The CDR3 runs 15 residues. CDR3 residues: CSVEEGRGNQETQYF. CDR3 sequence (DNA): TGCAGCGTTGAAGAAGGGCGGGGGAATCAAGAGACCCAGTACTTC.

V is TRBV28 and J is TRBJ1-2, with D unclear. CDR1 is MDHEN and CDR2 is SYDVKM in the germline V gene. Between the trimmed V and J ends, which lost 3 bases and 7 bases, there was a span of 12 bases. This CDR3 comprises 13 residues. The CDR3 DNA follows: TGTGCCAGCAGTTTTCCAGTGCTTTTTGGCTACACCTTC. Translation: CASSFPVLFGYTF.

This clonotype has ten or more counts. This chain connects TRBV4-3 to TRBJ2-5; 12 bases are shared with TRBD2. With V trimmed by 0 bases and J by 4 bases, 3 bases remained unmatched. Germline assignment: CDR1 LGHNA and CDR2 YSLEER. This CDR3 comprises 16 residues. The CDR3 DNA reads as TGCGCCAGCAGCCAAGATCCTAGCGGGGGGGCAGAGACCCAGTACTTC. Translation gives CASSQDPSGGAETQYF.

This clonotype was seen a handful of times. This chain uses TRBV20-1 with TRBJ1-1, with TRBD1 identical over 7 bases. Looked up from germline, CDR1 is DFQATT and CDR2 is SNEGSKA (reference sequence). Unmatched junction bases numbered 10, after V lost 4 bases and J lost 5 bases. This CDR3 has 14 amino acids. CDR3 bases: TGCAGTGCTATGAGGGGGGCAGGGGGAACTGAAGCTTTCTTT. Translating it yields CSAMRGAGGTEAFF.